This is a list of T cell receptor beta chains from one sample in a study of shared clonotypes between healthy human individuals. The method was immunoSEQ multiplex PCR; TCRdb's version includes in-frame clones alone and lacks a portion of them. The table lists 950,000 to 1,200,000 clones, 60% to 80% of them singletons. Sequencing input: memory CD4+ T cells from PBMCs. The origin of the receptors is a man between 18 and 29 years old in good health. Some clones in this sample may be carry-over from other donors' samples. The CDR3 runs from the conserved cysteine through the conserved F or W. The order of the fields is J gene, V gene, D gene, clone size, CDR3 DNA, CDR3 protein. D genes are given only for firm matches. Clone size is stated in some rows and not others, as once, few, many or a class when expanded.

J: TRBJ2-7
V: TRBV9
D: .
size: .
DNA: TGTGCCAGCAGCGCCGGGGGAGCGGCACTTACCTACGAGCAGTACTTC
CDR3: CASSAGGAALTYEQYF

J: TRBJ1-1
V: TRBV11-2
D: TRBD1
size: .
DNA: TGTGCCAGCAGCTTGGGCAGGGGGAGTATGAACACTGAAGCTTTCTTT
CDR3: CASSLGRGSMNTEAFF

J: TRBJ1-2
V: TRBV5-4
D: TRBD1
size: .
DNA: TGTGCCAGCAGCTTGGAGAGACAGGGGGCGAGTGGCTACACCTTC
CDR3: CASSLERQGASGYTF

J: TRBJ2-7
V: TRBV28
D: TRBD1
size: once
DNA: TGTGCCAGCACTAAGGGTGGGGCCAGGGGGATGGCCTACGAGCAGTACTTC
CDR3: CASTKGGARGMAYEQYF

J: TRBJ1-3
V: TRBV7-9
D: .
size: few
DNA: TGTGCCAGCAGCCCTCTCGACGGGAACTCTGGAAACACCATATATTTT
CDR3: CASSPLDGNSGNTIYF

J: TRBJ1-1
V: TRBV7-2
D: .
size: .
DNA: TGTGCCAGCAGCTTAGGGTCTCACAGGGAGTACACTGAAGCTTTCTTT
CDR3: CASSLGSHREYTEAFF

J: TRBJ1-2
V: TRBV5-1
D: TRBD1
size: .
DNA: TGCGCCAGTTACCCGGGACAGGGGGCGTCTGGCTACACCTTC
CDR3: CASYPGQGASGYTF

J: TRBJ2-3
V: TRBV30
D: .
size: many
DNA: TGTGCCTGGAGTAGCGGAAGAGGCACAGATACGCAGTATTTT
CDR3: CAWSSGRGTDTQYF

J: TRBJ2-1
V: TRBV5-1
D: TRBD1
size: .
DNA: TGCGCCAGCAGCTCAGGGGGCACCTGGAATGAGCAGTTCTTC
CDR3: CASSSGGTWNEQFF

J: TRBJ2-5
V: TRBV5-1
D: .
size: .
DNA: TGCGCCAGCAGCTTGTATGGCAAGTACCAAGAGACCCAGTACTTC
CDR3: CASSLYGKYQETQYF

J: TRBJ1-2
V: TRBV5-1
D: .
size: .
DNA: TGCGCCAGCAGCTTGGGGATCGGGGGCGTAGGCTATGGCTACACCTTC
CDR3: CASSLGIGGVGYGYTF

J: TRBJ2-2
V: TRBV2
D: .
size: .
DNA: TGTGCCAGCACCGAGGGGCAGCTCACCGGGGAGCTGTTTTTT
CDR3: CASTEGQLTGELFF

J: TRBJ2-5
V: TRBV7-2
D: TRBD1
size: .
DNA: TGTGCCAGCATGGACCGGGACAGGGTTTGGGAGACCCAGTACTTC
CDR3: CASMDRDRVWETQYF

J: TRBJ2-1
V: TRBV6-5
D: .
size: .
DNA: TGTGCCAGCAGTTACGGGGGCGGGAGCTACAATGAGCAGTTCTTC
CDR3: CASSYGGGSYNEQFF

J: TRBJ2-1
V: TRBV5-4
D: .
size: .
DNA: TGTGCCAGCAGCTTCGGTAGGGGAAATGAGCAGTTCTTC
CDR3: CASSFGRGNEQFF

J: TRBJ2-2
V: TRBV12-5
D: .
size: .
DNA: TGTGCTAGTGGTTTGGTAACAGCCTCCTGGAACACCGGGGAGCTGTTTTTT
CDR3: CASGLVTASWNTGELFF

J: TRBJ2-1
V: TRBV7-3
D: TRBD2
size: .
DNA: TGTGCCAGCAGCTCACGAGCGGGGAGCTCCTACAATGAGCAGTTCTTC
CDR3: CASSSRAGSSYNEQFF

J: TRBJ2-1
V: TRBV2
D: TRBD2
size: .
DNA: TGTGCCAGCCTTGGACTAGCGGCCTTATCCTACAATGAGCAGTTCTTC
CDR3: CASLGLAALSYNEQFF

J: TRBJ1-2
V: TRBV9
D: TRBD1
size: .
DNA: TGTGCCAGCACCGAACACCCGGGACAGGGGGCGGAGGGCTACACCTTC
CDR3: CASTEHPGQGAEGYTF

J: TRBJ1-1
V: TRBV7-9
D: .
size: .
DNA: TGTGCCAGCAGCTTAGGGGGTCCGGCTTTCTTT
CDR3: CASSLGGPAFF

J: TRBJ1-5
V: TRBV2
D: TRBD1
size: .
DNA: TGTGCCAGCAGGTCCGGGACAGGTAGATATCAGCCCCAGCATTTT
CDR3: CASRSGTGRYQPQHF

J: TRBJ2-7
V: TRBV28
D: .
size: few
DNA: TGTGCCAGCAGTTTAGCCGGACTGACCTACGAGCAGTACTTC
CDR3: CASSLAGLTYEQYF

J: TRBJ2-5
V: TRBV5-4
D: .
size: .
DNA: TGTGCCAGCAGCTTGATCCTGTCAGAGACCCAGTACTTC
CDR3: CASSLILSETQYF

J: TRBJ2-1
V: TRBV7-2
D: .
size: .
DNA: TGTGCCAGCAGCTGGTGGGATGAGCAGTTCTTC
CDR3: CASSWWDEQFF

J: TRBJ1-3
V: TRBV29-1
D: TRBD1
size: .
DNA: TGCAGCGTTCGGGACAGGCGAAGCTCTGGAAACACCATATATTTT
CDR3: CSVRDRRSSGNTIYF

J: TRBJ2-1
V: TRBV10-3
D: .
size: .
DNA: TGTGCCATCAGTCAGAACTATTACAATGAGCAGTTCTTC
CDR3: CAISQNYYNEQFF

J: TRBJ2-3
V: TRBV4-3
D: TRBD2
size: .
DNA: TGCGCCAGCAGCCAAGAGGGGACTAGCGGGAGAGGTGCGCAGTATTTT
CDR3: CASSQEGTSGRGAQYF

J: TRBJ2-2
V: TRBV7-6
D: TRBD2
size: .
DNA: TGTGCCAGCAGCTTAGCGCGGCTAGCGGGAAGGTCCGGGGAGCTGTTTTTT
CDR3: CASSLARLAGRSGELFF

J: TRBJ1-2
V: TRBV9
D: .
size: .
DNA: TGTGCCAGCAGCGGGGGAGCGGGCTATGGCTACACCTTC
CDR3: CASSGGAGYGYTF

J: TRBJ2-1
V: TRBV18
D: .
size: .
DNA: TGTGCCAGCTCACCCTTTAGTTCCGATGAGCAGTTCTTC
CDR3: CASSPFSSDEQFF

J: TRBJ2-3
V: TRBV5-1
D: TRBD2
size: .
DNA: TGCGCCAGCAGCCCACTAGCGGGGTCTAGCACAGATACGCAGTATTTT
CDR3: CASSPLAGSSTDTQYF

J: TRBJ1-1
V: TRBV5-1
D: .
size: .
DNA: TGCGCCAGCAGCTTCGAGGGGCGTACTGAAGCTTTCTTT
CDR3: CASSFEGRTEAFF

J: TRBJ2-7
V: TRBV29-1
D: .
size: .
DNA: TGCAGCGTCCGAACGGGGACGGGACTTTACGAGCAGTACTTC
CDR3: CSVRTGTGLYEQYF

J: TRBJ1-2
V: TRBV28
D: .
size: .
DNA: TGTGCCAGCAGTTTATCCGGCCCCCCAATCTATGGCTACACCTTC
CDR3: CASSLSGPPIYGYTF

J: TRBJ2-5
V: TRBV15
D: TRBD1
size: .
DNA: TGTGCCACCAGTCCCAGACAGGGACGGGGAGAGACCCAGTACTTC
CDR3: CATSPRQGRGETQYF

J: TRBJ2-2
V: TRBV10-3
D: TRBD1
size: .
DNA: TGTGCCATCAGCCCCGGGACAGCAAACACCGGGGAGCTGTTTTTT
CDR3: CAISPGTANTGELFF

J: TRBJ2-7
V: TRBV30
D: .
size: once
DNA: TGTGCCTGGGGAAAACAGGGTAGCTCCTACGAGCAGTACTTC
CDR3: CAWGKQGSSYEQYF

J: TRBJ1-1
V: TRBV5-4
D: TRBD1
size: .
DNA: TGTGCCAGCAGCCGAGGACAGGGTTACACTGAAGCTTTCTTT
CDR3: CASSRGQGYTEAFF

J: TRBJ1-3
V: TRBV6-6
D: .
size: .
DNA: TGTGCCAGCAGTTACCCGGCAGTCTCTGGAAACACCATATATTTT
CDR3: CASSYPAVSGNTIYF

J: TRBJ1-2
V: TRBV19
D: .
size: .
DNA: TGTGCCAGTAGTGCCGACAGGTGGGAGGTCTATGGCTACACCTTC
CDR3: CASSADRWEVYGYTF

J: TRBJ1-1
V: TRBV6-1
D: .
size: .
DNA: TGTGCCAGCAGTGAAAGCGCCGGGGCCCCCACCACTGAAGCTTTCTTT
CDR3: CASSESAGAPTTEAFF

J: TRBJ1-1
V: TRBV10-3
D: .
size: .
DNA: TGTGCCATCAGTCGGGACCCAAACACTGAAGCTTTCTTT
CDR3: CAISRDPNTEAFF

J: TRBJ1-5
V: TRBV5-4
D: .
size: .
DNA: TGTGCCAGCAGCGACGGGAGCAATCAGCCCCAGCATTTT
CDR3: CASSDGSNQPQHF

J: TRBJ1-1
V: TRBV28
D: .
size: .
DNA: TGTGCCAGCAGTATACCCACTACGCACACTGAAGCTTTCTTT
CDR3: CASSIPTTHTEAFF

J: TRBJ2-5
V: TRBV2
D: .
size: .
DNA: TGTGCCAGCAGTGACGATATCCTAGCTGAGAAAGAGACCCAGTACTTC
CDR3: CASSDDILAEKETQYF

J: TRBJ2-3
V: TRBV5-1
D: TRBD2
size: .
DNA: TGCGCCAGCAGCTTGGGGACTAGCGGGAGAGGAGATACGCAGTATTTT
CDR3: CASSLGTSGRGDTQYF

J: TRBJ1-1
V: TRBV7-3
D: .
size: .
DNA: TGTGCCAGCAGCCCGGGGACCAACACTGAAGCTTTCTTT
CDR3: CASSPGTNTEAFF

J: TRBJ2-3
V: TRBV4-3
D: TRBD1
size: .
DNA: TGCGCCAGCAGCTATCAGGGGGCTAGCACAGATACGCAGTATTTT
CDR3: CASSYQGASTDTQYF

J: TRBJ1-1
V: TRBV7-9
D: TRBD1
size: .
DNA: TGTGCCAGCAGCCCAAAGGACAGGGGAACTGAAGCTTTCTTT
CDR3: CASSPKDRGTEAFF

J: TRBJ1-2
V: TRBV6-5
D: .
size: .
DNA: TGTGCCAGCAGTCCCTTTGGGGTGGGGCATCTCGGCTTC
CDR3: CASSPFGVGHLGF

J: TRBJ2-5
V: TRBV7-2
D: .
size: .
DNA: TGTGCCAGCAGCTTAGGTCAAGCGGGAGAGACCCAGTACTTC
CDR3: CASSLGQAGETQYF

J: TRBJ1-1
V: TRBV6-6
D: .
size: .
DNA: TGTGCCAGCCGCCCCCGCACAGCTGACACTGAAGCTTTCTTT
CDR3: CASRPRTADTEAFF

J: TRBJ2-7
V: TRBV20-1
D: .
size: .
DNA: TGCAGTGCTCAAGGGCCTGAGCAGTACTTC
CDR3: CSAQGPEQYF